The sequence of this T cell receptor (beta chain) was determined in a study of blood T cell repertoires in COVID-19. About the research overall: Acute and convalescent COVID-19 specimens originated in the United States, Italy and Spain.

Libraries were prepared by immunoSEQ multiplex PCR; TCRdb keeps only in-frame clonotypes and omits some of them. The table has some 100,000 clones, 70% to 90% seen once; the top ten hold more than 10%. Germline CDR1 and CDR2: LNHDA and SQIVND (reference sequence). This CDR3 region has 15 residues. Trimming cost V 6 bases and J 8 bases, with 20 bases left between them. The rearrangement uses TRBV19 and TRBJ2-1; D perhaps matches TRBD2 (7 bases). Sequencing input: peripheral blood. The receptor comes from a human donor in a cohort sampled during active COVID-19. The CDR3 region is CASSRQAAGADEQFF. The CDR3 DNA reads TGTGCCAGTAGCCGTCAGGCGGCGGGGGCGGATGAGCAGTTCTTC. The full variable domain, rest sourced from reference TRBV19 and TRBJ2-1, is DGGITQSPKYLFRKEGQNVTLSCEQNLNHDAMYWYRQDPGQGLRLIYYSQIVNDFQKGDIAEGYSVSREKKESFPLTVTSAQKNPTAFYLCASSRQAAGADEQFFGPGTRLTVL.